This passage covers 19 T cell receptor beta chains from one sample sequenced in a study of T-cell reconstitution after alpha-beta-depleted transplantation in children. TCRbeta library preparation incorporated unique molecular identifiers. MiXCR, applied by TCRdb to the PCR reads, yields one record per CDR3 protein. The table shows 380,000 or so distinct CDR3 sequences, with more than 10% occurring only once. The sequences come from PBMCs, collected from the stem cell graft. These receptors all stem from a human donor who donated a stem cell graft to a child with Fanconi anemia.

The chain carries TRBV3-1 and TRBJ1-3, with D hard to call. V dropped 3 bases and J dropped 4 bases, with 7 bases sitting between them. This CDR3 has 13 amino acids. Germline CDR1 LGHDT, CDR2 YNNKEL (reference sequence). The chain's CDR3 is CASSQGRGNTIYF. The DNA of the CDR3 is TGTGCCAGCAGCCAGGGAAGGGGAAACACCATATATTTT.

Only a few counts were recorded for this clonotype. V usage is TRBV6-5 and J usage is TRBJ1-1; D is ambiguous. This CDR3 comprises 15 residues. CDR1 is MNHEY, CDR2 SVGAGI, per germline. Trimming left V 4 bases short and J 2 bases short, with 14 bases between. CDR3 sequence: CASSSLKRPNTEAFF. CDR3 DNA: TGTGCCAGCAGTTCCTTGAAGAGGCCAAACACTGAAGCTTTCTTT.

The gene calls are TRBV4-3 and TRBJ2-3; 8 bases are shared with TRBD2. The CDR3 sequence is 15 residues long. Germline-derived CDR1 and CDR2 are LGHNA and YSLEER. Trimming at V came to 4 bases and at J to 6 bases, leaving 9 bases not matched to a gene. CDR3 nucleotides: TGCGCCAGCAGCCGGCGGGGGGACCTCGGGGATACGCAGTATTTT. Amino acids: CASSRRGDLGDTQYF.

The chain couples TRBV5-8 to TRBJ2-7, with D tentatively TRBD1 (6 bases). The germline gives CDR1 SGHTS, CDR2 YDEGEE. Trimming cost V 5 bases and J 4 bases, with 16 bases left between them. The CDR3 has 14 amino acids. The CDR3 region has the DNA TGTGCCAGCAGAAATCGGGACACGGTTTACGAGCAGTACTTC. Residues: CASRNRDTVYEQYF.

This clonotype was seen more than once but under ten times. This rearrangement joins TRBV11-2 to TRBJ2-3; 12 bases agree with TRBD2. The germline gives CDR1 SGHAT, CDR2 FQNNGV. V dropped 5 bases and J dropped 0; count of bases not matched to a gene: 3. This CDR3 has 16 residues. This CDR3 is CASSPSGGDSTDTQYF. DNA for the CDR3: TGTGCCAGCAGCCCTAGCGGGGGGGATAGCACAGATACGCAGTATTTT.

This clonotype was recorded at least ten times. The J gene is TRBJ2-1, the V gene TRBV4-3; D might be TRBD1 (6 bases). The CDR3 runs to 15 residues. Germline CDR1 and CDR2: LGHNA and YSLEER. Trimming stripped 0 bases from V and 9 bases from J, with 15 bases between. CDR3 amino acids: CASSQDGIRGSEQFF. CDR3 in DNA: TGCGCCAGCAGCCAAGATGGTATCAGGGGAAGTGAGCAGTTCTTC.

The V gene is TRBV28, the J gene TRBJ1-6; D possibly corresponds to TRBD1 (5 bases). CDR1 and CDR2 (germline): MDHEN, SYDVKM. The germline V and J ends were trimmed by 4 bases and 4 bases, with 8 bases remaining between them. There are 14 residues in the CDR3. DNA for the CDR3: TGTGCCAGCAGTTCCCCAGGGTATAATTCACCCCTCCACTTT. Translating it yields CASSSPGYNSPLHF.

This clonotype has a handful of counts. The rearrangement joins TRBV18 to TRBJ2-1; unclear D gene. Germline CDR1 and CDR2: KGHSH and LQKENI. CDR3 length: 14 amino acids. Trimming shortened V by 3 bases and J by 2 bases, and 8 bases separated the two germline ends. The CDR3 DNA sequence: TGTGCCAGCTCACCCCCTCCCCCCTACAATGAGCAGTTCTTC. It specifies CASSPPPPYNEQFF.

This clonotype was recorded only once. This chain joins TRBV5-1 and TRBJ2-1; D possibly corresponds to TRBD2 (6 bases). V lost 6 bases, J lost 0 bases, and 13 bases lay in between. This CDR3 is 15 amino acids long. Germline loops: CDR1 SGHRS, CDR2 YFSETQ. The CDR3 region has the DNA TGCGCCAGCACCCTTAGCGGTGCCTCCTACAATGAGCAGTTCTTC. It translates to CASTLSGASYNEQFF. Complete variable domain (other parts from reference TRBV5-1 and TRBJ2-1): KAGVTQTPRYLIKTRGQQVTLSCSPISGHRSVSWYQQTPGQGLQFLFEYFSETQRNKGNFPGRFSGRQFSNSRSEMNVSTLELGDSALYLCASTLSGASYNEQFFGPGTRLTVL.

This clonotype was observed a handful of times. The chain carries TRBV12-5 and TRBJ1-1; D unclear. Per the germline V gene, CDR1 is LGHNT and CDR2 is FRNRAP. V was shortened by 3 bases and J by 0 bases, with 5 bases between the two germline ends. The CDR3 runs 13 residues. In nucleotides, the CDR3 is TGTGCTAGTGGTTTAGACTTGAACACTGAAGCTTTCTTT. This codes for CASGLDLNTEAFF.

This clonotype occurred a few times. This rearrangement joins TRBV4-3 to TRBJ1-2, with TRBD1 matching over 8 bases. The CDR3 runs to 16 residues. The V and J ends lost 0 bases and 4 bases, in that order; junction bases with no gene match: 7. Germline V gene sequence: CDR1 LGHNA, CDR2 YSLEER. The CDR3 DNA is TGCGCCAGCAGCCAAGATGCCACAGGGGGAATCTATGGCTACACCTTC. Its translation: CASSQDATGGIYGYTF.

On this clonotype itself: A much larger clone lies a single base off, so this may be a read error. This sequence joins TRBV28 and TRBJ2-2; tentative D call: TRBD2 (6 bases). This CDR3 comprises 13 residues. Germline lookup yields CDR1 MDHEN and CDR2 SYDVKM. DNA for the CDR3: TGTGCCAGCCGAAAGCTAAACACCGGGGGGCTGTTTTTT. Encoded protein: CASRKLNTGGLFF. The entire variable domain, with the rest obtained from reference TRBV28 and TRBJ2-2, is as follows: DVKVTQSSRYLVKRTGEKVFLECVQDMDHENMFWYRQDPGLGLRLIYFSYDVKMKEKGDIPEGYSVSREKKERFSLILESASTNQTSMYLCASRKLNTGGLFFGEGSRLTVL.

About this clonotype: The final CDR3 position lacks the conserved phenylalanine or tryptophan, pointing to a likely read error. The V gene is TRBV27, the J gene TRBJ1-1; D gene unclear. V gave up 6 bases and J gave up 5 bases, with 16 bases separating them. The CDR3 runs 14 residues. Germline V CDR1 and CDR2: MNHEY, SMNVEV (reference sequence). CDR3 residues: CASSLGYPGTEAFS. The CDR3 DNA sequence: TGTGCCAGCAGCCTAGGTTACCCGGGGACTGAAGCTTTCTCT.

The table lists this clonotype with a few counts. The chain employs TRBV20-1 and TRBJ2-5; tentative D call: TRBD1 (5 bases). The V end lost 4 bases, the J end lost 2 bases, and 5 bases lay between the germline ends. The CDR3 runs 11 residues. Germline V gene lookup returns CDR1 DFQATT and CDR2 SNEGSKA (reference sequence). CDR3 in amino acids: CSAKGQETQYF. The CDR3 nucleotides read TGCAGTGCTAAGGGGCAAGAGACCCAGTACTTC.

The J gene is TRBJ2-1, the V gene TRBV5-4; tentatively, D is TRBD1 (5 bases). Between the trimmed V and J ends, which lost 2 bases and 4 bases, there was a span of 13 bases. The CDR3 loop spans 15 amino acids. Germline V lookup: CDR1 SGHNT, CDR2 YYREEE (reference sequence). CDR3 sequence reads: CASSFQGSFYNEQFF. The CDR3 DNA reads as TGTGCCAGCAGCTTTCAGGGCAGCTTTTACAATGAGCAGTTCTTC.

V gene TRBV20-1 combines with J gene TRBJ1-2; 8 nucleotides line up with TRBD1. V shed 1 base, J shed 5 bases, and the junction held 3 bases outside the gene matches. Germline CDR1 DFQATT, CDR2 SNEGSKA (reference sequence). The CDR3 sequence is 13 residues long. CDR3 residues: CSARADRAYGYTF. For the CDR3, the DNA is TGCAGTGCTAGAGCGGACAGGGCGTATGGCTACACCTTC.

This chain links TRBV5-6 with TRBJ1-1, with D perhaps matching TRBD1 (5 bases). This CDR3 contains 13 residues. The germline CDR1 and CDR2 sequences are SGHDT and YYEEEE. The ends were cut back, 3 bases at V and 2 bases at J, with 8 bases in the middle. The CDR3 sequence is CASSWGDNTEAFF. In DNA, the CDR3 is TGTGCCAGCAGCTGGGGCGACAACACTGAAGCTTTCTTT.

This sequence joins TRBV29-1 and TRBJ1-5; D is ambiguous. Germline-derived CDR1 and CDR2 are SQVTM and ANQGSEA. The CDR3 loop spans 14 amino acids. V was shortened by 6 bases and J by 1 base, with 13 bases between the two germline ends. The CDR3: CSVRPSGSNQPQHF. Written as DNA, the CDR3 is TGCAGCGTACGACCGAGTGGAAGCAATCAGCCCCAGCATTTT.

The chain links TRBV10-3 to TRBJ2-7; tentatively, D is TRBD2 (5 bases). The germline CDR1 and CDR2 sequences are ENHRY and SYGVKD. The CDR3 covers 14 residues. V was shortened by 6 bases and J by 6 bases, with 18 bases between the two germline ends. The CDR3 region has the DNA TGTGCCATCAGGAGGCGAGGGAACGAGGGCGAGCAGTACTTC. Protein: CAIRRRGNEGEQYF.